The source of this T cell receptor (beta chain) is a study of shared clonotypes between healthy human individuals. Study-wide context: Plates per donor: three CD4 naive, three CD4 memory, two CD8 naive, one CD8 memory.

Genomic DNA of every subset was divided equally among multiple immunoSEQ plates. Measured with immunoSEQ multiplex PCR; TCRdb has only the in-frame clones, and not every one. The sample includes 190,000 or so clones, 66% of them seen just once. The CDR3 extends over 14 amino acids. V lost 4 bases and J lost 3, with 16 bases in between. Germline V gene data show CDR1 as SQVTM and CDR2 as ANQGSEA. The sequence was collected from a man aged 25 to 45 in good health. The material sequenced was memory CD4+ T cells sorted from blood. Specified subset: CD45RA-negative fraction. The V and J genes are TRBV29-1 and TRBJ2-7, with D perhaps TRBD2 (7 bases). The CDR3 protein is CSVGIGGGGYEQYF. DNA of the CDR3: TGCAGCGTTGGAATTGGGGGCGGGGGCTACGAGCAGTACTTC.